Below are 17 T cell receptor beta chains sequenced from a single sample in a study of T cells in localized non-small cell lung cancer. Generated by immunoSEQ multiplex PCR, the TCRdb table keeps only in-frame clones and is missing some. The sample includes about 16,000 clones, 80% to 90% of them seen just once. Sequenced material: peripheral blood, taken before any cancer treatment. These receptors all come from a male donor at least 60 years old with stage I lung adenocarcinoma.

This clone was seen a single time. This chain links TRBV7-3 with TRBJ1-1; D is unresolved. The CDR3 runs to 14 residues. Germline lookup yields CDR1 SGHTA and CDR2 FQGTGA. The germline V and J ends were trimmed by 2 bases and 0 bases, with 7 bases remaining between them. In DNA, the CDR3 is TGTGCCAGCAGCTTAGAACCCATGAACACTGAAGCTTTCTTT. Protein sequence: CASSLEPMNTEAFF.

In the case of this clone: Since a much larger clone is just one base distant, this may be a read error. The sample carries other DNA sequences with the same CDR3. This sequence joins TRBV7-9 and TRBJ1-3, with D unclear. CDR3 length equals 15 residues. The V gene's germline CDR1 is SEHNR and CDR2 FQNEAQ (reference sequence). The CDR3 here is CASSLHGASGNTIYF. As DNA, the CDR3 is TGCGCCAGCAGCTTACATGGCGCCTCTGGAAACACCATATATTTT.

This chain connects TRBV29-1 to TRBJ2-1, with TRBD2 matching over 9 bases. This CDR3 is built from 15 residues. Germline V gene lookup returns CDR1 SQVTM and CDR2 ANQGSEA. J lost 7 bases, V lost 6 bases, and 13 bases had no gene match. Here the CDR3 DNA reads TGCAGCGTCTCCACTAGCGGGCTAGGGAGGAATGAGCAGTTCTTC. Its protein is CSVSTSGLGRNEQFF.

This chain links TRBV28 with TRBJ2-7, with D hard to call. With 4 bases removed from V and 2 bases from J, the gap between germline ends came to 9 bases. In germline, CDR1 is MDHEN, CDR2 SYDVKM. The CDR3 is 13 residues long. The CDR3 sequence: CASSSGPAYEQYF. The CDR3 nucleotides are TGTGCCAGCAGTTCAGGACCTGCCTACGAGCAGTACTTC.

The chain is built from TRBV4-3 and TRBJ2-3; possibly TRBD2 for D (6 bases). This CDR3 contains 16 residues. Germline V gives CDR1 LGHNA, CDR2 YSLEER. Trimming cost V 5 bases and J 7 bases, with 22 bases left between them. For the CDR3, the DNA is TGCGCCAGCAGCTACCGGCGGGACCTAGGCCCGAATACGCAGTATTTT. Residues: CASSYRRDLGPNTQYF.

The chain combines TRBV4-1 with TRBJ2-1, with D possibly matching TRBD1 (6 bases). Germline values: CDR1 MGHRA, CDR2 YSYEKL. V was trimmed by 0 bases and J by 8 bases, leaving 11 bases between them. The CDR3 loop spans 14 amino acids. This CDR3 is CASSQEWDNDEQFF. CDR3 coding DNA: TGCGCCAGCAGCCAAGAATGGGACAACGATGAGCAGTTCTTC.

The chain links TRBV19 to TRBJ2-6, with a weak D call TRBD2 (5 bases). CDR3 length equals 15 residues. V was shortened by 7 bases and J by 0 bases, with 10 bases between the two germline ends. The germline CDR1 and CDR2 sequences are LNHDA and SQIVND (reference sequence). The CDR3 region has the DNA TGTGCCAGTATGCCGGAGGACTCTGGGGCCAACGTCCTGACTTTC. The encoded protein is CASMPEDSGANVLTF.

This clone was seen more than once but under ten times. The rearrangement uses TRBV6-4 and TRBJ2-2; the D gene is possibly TRBD1 (6 bases). Germline V gives CDR1 MRHNA, CDR2 SNTAGT. The CDR3 is made up of 15 amino acids. Trimming shortened V by 5 bases and J by 0 bases, and 10 bases separated the two germline ends. The CDR3 is CASSLGQSNTGELFF. The CDR3 DNA follows: TGTGCCAGCAGTCTAGGACAGTCGAACACCGGGGAGCTGTTTTTT.

The rearrangement links TRBV27 to TRBJ2-3, with 10 positions matching TRBD2. The CDR3 spans 17 residues. Germline V gene sequence: CDR1 MNHEY, CDR2 SMNVEV (reference sequence). V was pared by 1 base and J by 2 bases, with 6 bases of the junction left unmatched. The CDR3 sequence is CASSLWPAGGPTDTQYF. The CDR3 DNA reads TGTGCCAGCAGTTTATGGCCAGCGGGAGGGCCCACAGATACGCAGTATTTT.

The chain links TRBV7-6 to TRBJ1-3; D is unclear. The V gene lost 5 bases and the J gene lost 1 base, with 12 bases spanning the gap. Germline loops: CDR1 SGHVS, CDR2 FNYEAQ. The CDR3 is 15 residues long. The CDR3 loop is CASSIGPLSGNTIYF. DNA for the CDR3: TGTGCCAGCAGCATTGGGCCATTGTCTGGAAACACCATATATTTT.

This clone has just a few counts. The gene calls are TRBV2 and TRBJ1-1, with TRBD1 as a possible D gene (5 bases). CDR3 length: 14 residues. Germline lookup yields CDR1 SNHLY and CDR2 FYNNEI. Deletions cut 4 bases from V and 4 bases from J, with 13 bases between. CDR3 DNA sequence: TGTGCCAGCAGTGGGCCAGGGTCGCGCACTGAAGCTTTCTTT. It codes for CASSGPGSRTEAFF.

The genes are TRBV10-1 and TRBJ2-2, with D hard to call. The CDR3 extends over 14 amino acids. V lost 3 bases and J 5 bases, leaving 10 bases between the germline ends. Per the germline V gene, CDR1 is WNHNN and CDR2 is SYGVQD (reference sequence). The CDR3 DNA follows: TGCGCCAGCAGTGAATTAGCTCGGACCGGGGAGCTGTTTTTT. Translated, it gives CASSELARTGELFF.

The chain employs TRBV29-1 and TRBJ2-1; 10 bases map to TRBD2. V was clipped by 1 base and J by 0 bases; unmatched bases: 3. Germline loops: CDR1 SQVTM, CDR2 ANQGSEA. This CDR3 has 16 amino acids. CDR3 DNA: TGCAGCGTTGAAGGCCCTAGCGGGAGCTCCTACAATGAGCAGTTCTTC. It codes for CSVEGPSGSSYNEQFF.

This clone has a handful of counts. This sequence joins TRBV10-1 and TRBJ1-6; no clear D gene. The CDR3 totals 13 residues. Germline assignment: CDR1 WNHNN and CDR2 SYGVQD (reference sequence). Trimming left V 10 bases short and J 10 bases short, with 17 bases between. CDR3 sequence: CATSDRLGSPLHF. The CDR3 DNA is TGCGCCACCTCCGACCGGCTAGGATCACCCCTCCACTTT.

This sequence joins TRBV4-3 and TRBJ2-3; 7 nucleotides match TRBD2. The ends lost 1 base at V and 2 bases at J; junction bases unmatched: 3. CDR1 is LGHNA and CDR2 is YSLEER in the germline V gene. This CDR3 has 15 residues. CDR3 DNA: TGCGCCAGCAGCCAAGGACGGGGGGACACAGATACGCAGTATTTT. It yields the protein CASSQGRGDTDTQYF.

This sequence joins TRBV7-8 and TRBJ2-2, with D unresolved. CDR3 length: 14 residues. The germline gives CDR1 SGHVS, CDR2 FQNEAQ. Trimming stripped 2 bases from V and 7 bases from J, with 11 bases between. CDR3 coding DNA: TGTGCCAGCAGCTTAATGTCGTCGCTCGGGGAGCTGTTTTTT. It encodes CASSLMSSLGELFF.

The V call is TRBV5-1, the J call TRBJ1-6, with 7 bases lining up with TRBD1. The trim removed 0 bases at V and 8 bases at J, leaving 8 bases unmatched. Per germline, CDR1 SGHRS and CDR2 YFSETQ. This CDR3 spans 16 amino acids. CDR3 region: CASSLAAGQVDSPLHF. The CDR3 DNA is TGCGCCAGCAGCTTGGCCGCTGGACAGGTTGATTCACCCCTCCACTTT.